This T cell receptor (beta chain) was captured by sequencing in a study of cytomegalovirus exposure and HLA in healthy donors. Notes on the study in general: Earlier analysis found most TCR beta V segments productive about 87% or about 30% of the time. There were reportedly fewer N-insertions in an Asian-associated ancestry cluster than the approximately 700-donor mean, in a later analysis. There were a few CMV-associated chains whose specificity for CMV antigens was confirmed in vitro. For most subjects, TCR beta sequences were reported to predict HLA-A and HLA-B alleles with accuracy.

CDR1 SGHTA and CDR2 FQGNSA come from the germline V gene. The CDR3 has 13 residues. J lost 3 bases, V lost 3 bases, and 2 bases had no gene match. 60 Vbeta and 13 Jbeta primers were used in PCR. Sequencing used immunoSEQ multiplex PCR; TCRdb keeps in-frame clones, though not all of them. This table has around 150,000 clones, approximately 78% appearing once. To note about this clone: No antigen is known for it.

The chain employs TRBV7-2 and TRBJ2-7, with 7 bases identical to TRBD1. This TCR derives from a male donor in good health and CMV-seropositive. Sequencing was carried out using PBMCs. The CDR3 region has the DNA TGTGCCAGCAGCTTGGACAGGAACTACGAGCAGTACTTC. It yields the protein CASSLDRNYEQYF.